One and the same sample provided the 31 T cell receptor beta chains below, sequenced in a study of blood T cell repertoires in COVID-19. The data were produced by immunoSEQ multiplex PCR, yet TCRdb's version contains in-frame clones alone and is incomplete. The sample has about 370,000 clones, roughly nine tenths seen once; the top ten hold over 0.95%. Sequenced sample: PBMCs or T cells enriched from blood (not recorded which). These receptors were collected from a man younger than 30 who had recovered from COVID-19.

The DNA for the CDR3 is TGTGCCAGTCGCACTCGGACAGGGAGGAACACTGAAGCTTTCTTT. Residues: CASRTRTGRNTEAFF. V gene TRBV19 combines with J gene TRBJ1-1; 8 nucleotides agree with TRBD1. This CDR3 comprises 15 residues. J was trimmed by 1 base and V by 8 bases; bases with no gene match: 9. Germline-derived CDR1 and CDR2 are LNHDA and SQIVND (reference sequence).

The gene calls are TRBV27 and TRBJ1-1; possibly TRBD1 for D (6 bases). The CDR3 is made up of 13 amino acids. Germline CDR1 is MNHEY and CDR2 is SMNVEV (reference sequence). V was cut by 4 bases and J by 4 bases, with 10 bases left in between. Here the CDR3 DNA reads TGTGCCAGCAGTTCGGACAGTGGCACTGAAGCTTTCTTT. Its translation: CASSSDSGTEAFF.

The rearrangement uses TRBV6-5 and TRBJ2-1; no clear D gene. Trimming took 4 bases from V and 3 from J, leaving 7 bases between them. The CDR3 has 13 residues. Germline V gene sequence: CDR1 MNHEY, CDR2 SVGAGI. The CDR3, as DNA: TGTGCCAGCAGTTCTAACAGCTACAATGAGCAGTTCTTC. Translated: CASSSNSYNEQFF.

The genes are TRBV5-1 and TRBJ1-5, with 8 bases matching TRBD1. V was pared by 3 bases and J by 4 bases, with 3 bases of the junction left unmatched. In germline, CDR1 is SGHRS, CDR2 YFSETQ. There are 14 residues in the CDR3. This CDR3 reads CASSSTGGNQPQHF. In nucleotides, the CDR3 is TGCGCCAGCAGCTCCACAGGGGGAAATCAGCCCCAGCATTTT.

V gene TRBV5-6 combines with J gene TRBJ2-7; TRBD2 is a possible D gene (5 bases). Trimming pared 9 bases from V and 0 bases from J, leaving 16 bases between. The CDR3 covers 14 residues. Germline values: CDR1 SGHDT, CDR2 YYEEEE. CDR3 region: CATGLRRGSYEQYF. Here the CDR3 DNA reads TGTGCCACTGGCCTGAGACGGGGCTCCTACGAGCAGTACTTC.

V and J are TRBV6-5 and TRBJ2-7; D is ambiguous. The CDR3 totals 11 residues. V lost 2 bases to trimming and J lost 7 bases, with 6 bases between them. Germline V gene lookup returns CDR1 MNHEY and CDR2 SVGAGI. CDR3 residues: CASSYRREQYF. In nucleotides, the CDR3 is TGTGCCAGCAGTTACCGGCGGGAGCAGTACTTC.

The chain uses TRBV3-1 (or the pseudogene TRBV3-2) and TRBJ2-1; 8 nucleotides agree with TRBD2. The germline V gene has CDR1 LGHDT and CDR2 YNNKEL (reference sequence). The CDR3 extends over 15 amino acids. V was pared by 4 bases and J by 4 bases, with 6 bases of the junction left unmatched. The CDR3 loop reads CASSRISGGYNEQFF. The CDR3, as DNA: TGTGCCAGCAGCCGAATCAGCGGGGGTTACAATGAGCAGTTCTTC.

The gene calls are TRBV2 and TRBJ2-1; a weak D match, TRBD2 (5 bases). Germline CDR1 SNHLY, CDR2 FYNNEI. Trimming cost V 4 bases and J 2 bases, with 9 bases left between them. The CDR3 covers 14 residues. The CDR3 here is CASSGGQTYNEQFF. CDR3 sequence (DNA): TGTGCCAGCAGTGGAGGGCAGACCTACAATGAGCAGTTCTTC.

J is TRBJ2-3 and V is TRBV7-2, with 12 nucleotides matching TRBD2. The CDR3 is 16 amino acids. The germline CDR1 and CDR2 sequences are SGHTA and FQGNSA. The V segment lost 2 bases and the J segment 5 bases; nucleotides outside the gene matches: 5. The CDR3 loop is CASSLRLAGAVDTQYF. The CDR3 DNA is TGTGCCAGCAGCTTAAGACTAGCGGGAGCCGTAGATACGCAGTATTTT.

The V and J genes are TRBV5-1 and TRBJ2-7, with TRBD2 matching over 12 bases. The CDR3 is made up of 15 amino acids. Germline lookup yields CDR1 SGHRS and CDR2 YFSETQ. V shed 4 bases, J shed 5 bases, and the junction held 7 bases outside the gene matches. The CDR3 here is CASSPWTSGAHEQYF. Written as DNA, the CDR3 is TGCGCCAGCAGCCCGTGGACTAGCGGGGCCCACGAGCAGTACTTC.

Here the CDR3 reads CASSQDLAGVPDTQYF. The DNA for the CDR3 is TGCGCCAGCAGCCAAGATTTGGCGGGAGTACCAGATACGCAGTATTTT. V and J are TRBV4-3 and TRBJ2-3; 7 nucleotides match TRBD2. V lost 0 bases, J lost 4 bases, and 7 bases stayed unmatched. The CDR3 has 16 residues. Germline values: CDR1 LGHNA, CDR2 YSLEER.

The chain recombines TRBV29-1 with TRBJ1-5; D call uncertain. The V gene lost 4 bases and the J gene lost 0 bases, with 10 bases spanning the gap. Germline CDR1 SQVTM, CDR2 ANQGSEA. The CDR3 sequence is 14 residues long. The CDR3 DNA is TGCAGCGTTGTTTGGCAGGCTAGCAATCAGCCCCAGCATTTT. Protein product: CSVVWQASNQPQHF.

This clone was picked up one time. The chain recombines TRBV6-1 with TRBJ1-5; 8 nucleotides match TRBD1. Germline V gives CDR1 MNHNS, CDR2 SASEGT. Losses at the gene ends were 2 bases for V and 6 bases for J; bases not matched to a gene: 12. This CDR3 spans 17 amino acids. The CDR3 coding sequence is TGTGCCAGCAGTGAACCTTCGAGGAGCAGGGGGCGTCAGCCCCAGCATTTT. Protein: CASSEPSRSRGRQPQHF.

This clone was found a few times. V gene TRBV2 combines with J gene TRBJ2-5; D gene ambiguous. Germline V lookup: CDR1 SNHLY, CDR2 FYNNEI. The CDR3 runs to 12 residues. Trimming cost V 4 bases and J 5 bases, with 8 bases left between them. In DNA, the CDR3 is TGTGCCAGCAGTGTTATGAGGGAGACCCAGTACTTC. Translated: CASSVMRETQYF.

The V and J genes are TRBV4-2 and TRBJ2-1; possibly TRBD2 for D (6 bases). The germline gives CDR1 LGHNA, CDR2 YNFKEQ. The V end was cut by 0 bases, the J end by 7 bases, with 16 bases between. The CDR3 runs to 16 residues. CDR3: CASSQESGPAGNEQFF. The CDR3 DNA sequence: TGTGCCAGCAGCCAAGAGAGTGGGCCCGCGGGGAATGAGCAGTTCTTC.

This clone has only one observation. The rearrangement joins TRBV4-1 to TRBJ2-2; D is possibly TRBD2 (6 bases). Per germline, CDR1 MGHRA and CDR2 YSYEKL. V dropped 1 base and J dropped 4 bases, with 13 bases sitting between them. The CDR3 has 16 amino acids. For the CDR3, the DNA is TGCGCCAGCAGCCAAGTGGGGGGAATAGTCACCGGGGAGCTGTTTTTT. Its protein product is CASSQVGGIVTGELFF.

V gene TRBV10-3 combines with J gene TRBJ2-7; TRBD1 agrees at 11 bases. Germline values: CDR1 ENHRY, CDR2 SYGVKD. The length of the CDR3 is 15 residues. J gave up 7 bases and V 10 bases, and 15 bases lay outside the gene matches. The CDR3 DNA reads as TGTGCCACCGACCGGGGGGGACAGGGGGAGAATGAGCAGTACTTC. Translating gives CATDRGGQGENEQYF.

The chain carries TRBV7-3 and TRBJ2-7; a weak D match, TRBD1 (5 bases). The length of the CDR3 is 15 residues. Germline V lookup: CDR1 SGHTA, CDR2 FQGTGA. V was clipped by 5 bases and J by 3 bases, with 17 bases between them. The chain's CDR3 is CASSPAAGRLYEQYF. The CDR3, as DNA: TGTGCCAGCAGCCCCGCGGCAGGGCGGCTCTACGAGCAGTACTTC.

The chain joins TRBV27 to TRBJ2-1, with 9 nucleotides matching TRBD2. The CDR3 loop spans 18 amino acids. Trimming at V came to 6 bases and at J to 1 base, leaving 13 bases not matched to a gene. Per germline, CDR1 MNHEY and CDR2 SMNVEV (reference sequence). The CDR3 DNA is TGTGCCAGCAGGCCCGGCGCGGGGCTAGCGGGATCCTACAATGAGCAGTTCTTC. Translated, it gives CASRPGAGLAGSYNEQFF.

The chain carries TRBV6-5 and TRBJ2-1; D is possibly TRBD2 (6 bases). This CDR3 has 15 amino acids. The germline V and J ends were trimmed by 5 bases and 2 bases, with 13 bases remaining between them. Germline V CDR1 and CDR2: MNHEY, SVGAGI. The CDR3 coding sequence is TGTGCCAGCAGTCATGGACTACCTACCTACAATGAGCAGTTCTTC. It translates to CASSHGLPTYNEQFF.

This chain uses TRBV18 with TRBJ1-1, with TRBD1 as a possible D gene (6 bases). Trimming stripped 3 bases from V and 6 bases from J, with 17 bases between. Germline values: CDR1 KGHSH, CDR2 LQKENI. CDR3 size: 15 residues. The CDR3 is CASSPWEGERSEAFF. The CDR3 DNA is TGTGCCAGCTCACCCTGGGAGGGGGAAAGATCTGAAGCTTTCTTT.

V and J are TRBV28 and TRBJ2-5, with a tentative D call TRBD2 (5 bases). The length of the CDR3 is 13 residues. Germline V gene sequence: CDR1 MDHEN, CDR2 SYDVKM. With 4 bases removed from V and 5 bases from J, the gap between germline ends came to 11 bases. CDR3: CASSSVGGETQYF. DNA for the CDR3: TGTGCCAGCAGTTCAGTTGGCGGGGAGACCCAGTACTTC.

The V gene is TRBV28, the J gene TRBJ1-1; 7 positions agree with TRBD1. The CDR3 length is 14 residues. Germline V gene sequence: CDR1 MDHEN, CDR2 SYDVKM. Trimming took 5 bases from V and 10 from J; bases not matched to a gene: 13. DNA of the CDR3: TGTGCCAGCAGTCCGACCGGGACAGCCGGAGGAGCTTTCTTT. Its protein product is CASSPTGTAGGAFF.

A note on this clone: Other DNA sequences of this sample code for an identical CDR3. This chain links TRBV2 with TRBJ2-5, with D tentatively TRBD2 (6 bases). The CDR3 runs 13 residues. V was shortened by 4 bases and J by 2 bases, with 8 bases between the two germline ends. Germline-derived CDR1 and CDR2 are SNHLY and FYNNEI. Here the CDR3 DNA reads TGTGCCAGCAGTGGGACTAATCAAGAGACCCAGTACTTC. Its translation is CASSGTNQETQYF.

This chain joins TRBV6-6 and TRBJ2-1, with 8 nucleotides matching TRBD2. CDR1 MNHNY and CDR2 SVGAGI come from the germline V gene (reference sequence). Unmatched junction bases numbered 8, after V lost 6 bases and J lost 4 bases. CDR3 length: 15 residues. The CDR3 loop is CASRKPGLEYNEQFF. Here the CDR3 DNA reads TGTGCCAGCAGAAAACCGGGACTAGAATACAATGAGCAGTTCTTC.

The J gene is TRBJ1-3, the V gene TRBV7-9, with a tentative D call TRBD1 (5 bases). Germline V gene data show CDR1 as SEHNR and CDR2 as FQNEAQ (reference sequence). The CDR3 covers 15 residues. Between the trimmed V and J ends, which lost 4 bases and 1 base, there was a span of 11 bases. CDR3 in DNA: TGTGCCAGCAGCTCATCGGGGGGTTCTGGAAACACCATATATTTT. This gives the protein CASSSSGGSGNTIYF.

The V and J genes are TRBV11-2 and TRBJ2-5, with 14 bases lining up with TRBD2. The V and J ends lost 4 bases and 8 bases, in that order; junction bases with no gene match: 6. Germline assignment: CDR1 SGHAT and CDR2 FQNNGV. The CDR3 runs to 15 residues. CDR3 sequence (DNA): TGTGCCAGCAGCTCGACTAGCGGGGGGGCGGGTACCCAGTACTTC. Translation gives CASSSTSGGAGTQYF.

This clone was observed a single time. The CDR3 bases are TGTGCCAGCAGCTTCAGCGGGATCGGCACAGATACGCAGTATTTT. Its protein is CASSFSGIGTDTQYF. The chain has TRBV6-5 and TRBJ2-3; 7 positions agree with TRBD2. The germline V gene encodes CDR1 MNHEY and CDR2 SVGAGI. The junction had 7 bases not matched to a gene; V was cut back by 6 bases and J by 1 base. This CDR3 is built from 15 residues.

The rearrangement links TRBV27 to TRBJ2-5, with 10 bases identical to TRBD1. This CDR3 has 13 amino acids. V shed 6 bases, J shed 5 bases, and the junction held 3 bases outside the gene matches. CDR1 and CDR2 (germline): MNHEY, SMNVEV (reference sequence). The CDR3 region has the DNA TGTGCCAGCAGGAGGACAGGGGGGGAGACCCAGTACTTC. It yields the protein CASRRTGGETQYF.

The V call is TRBV29-1, the J call TRBJ2-7; D gene uncertain. The CDR3 contains 11 residues. The germline V and J ends were trimmed by 5 bases and 2 bases, with 7 bases remaining between them. Germline lookup yields CDR1 SQVTM and CDR2 ANQGSEA. The chain's CDR3 is CSVSLAYEQYF. CDR3 DNA sequence: TGCAGCGTTAGCCTAGCCTACGAGCAGTACTTC.

The chain uses TRBV18 and TRBJ2-1; unclear D gene. There are 16 residues in the CDR3. V dropped 2 bases and J dropped 8 bases, with 19 bases sitting between them. CDR1 and CDR2 (germline): KGHSH, LQKENI. CDR3 loop: CASSPIPGSSVDEQFF. The CDR3 nucleotides are TGTGCCAGCTCACCAATTCCGGGTAGTTCGGTGGATGAGCAGTTCTTC.